This T cell receptor beta chain was observed in a study of blood T cells in healthy people across ages. Findings and limits, study-wide: With unsorted PBMCs, a conclusive comparison of naive versus antigen-experienced cells was not possible. While age rose, TCR beta diversity per million T cells dropped in a roughly linear way.

This clonotype has more than one count but fewer than ten. Its target is not known. The germline V and J ends were trimmed by 6 bases and 9 bases, with 12 bases remaining between them. This CDR3 spans 13 amino acids. Then a second PCR, running roughly 7 to 11 cycles, was carried out with a sample-barcoded 5' primer and a J-beta primer mix. A single record per CDR3 protein comes from TCRdb applying MiXCR to the 5' RACE reads. Among around 800,000 distinct CDR3 sequences, roughly 25% were seen once, and the ten largest hold 2.5% to 3.5%. The same sample was also used in a study of T cells of mothers and their children. That source reports: Material was donated by three healthy Caucasian mothers and their six children.

The clonotype was recovered from a boy aged 5-17 years in good health. Sequenced input: blood. V and J are TRBV12-3 or TRBV12-4 and TRBJ1-6; D call uncertain. In nucleotides, the CDR3 is TGTGCCAGCAGCCCCTCCCGCGCTTCACCCCTCCACTTT. Amino acid sequence: CASSPSRASPLHF.